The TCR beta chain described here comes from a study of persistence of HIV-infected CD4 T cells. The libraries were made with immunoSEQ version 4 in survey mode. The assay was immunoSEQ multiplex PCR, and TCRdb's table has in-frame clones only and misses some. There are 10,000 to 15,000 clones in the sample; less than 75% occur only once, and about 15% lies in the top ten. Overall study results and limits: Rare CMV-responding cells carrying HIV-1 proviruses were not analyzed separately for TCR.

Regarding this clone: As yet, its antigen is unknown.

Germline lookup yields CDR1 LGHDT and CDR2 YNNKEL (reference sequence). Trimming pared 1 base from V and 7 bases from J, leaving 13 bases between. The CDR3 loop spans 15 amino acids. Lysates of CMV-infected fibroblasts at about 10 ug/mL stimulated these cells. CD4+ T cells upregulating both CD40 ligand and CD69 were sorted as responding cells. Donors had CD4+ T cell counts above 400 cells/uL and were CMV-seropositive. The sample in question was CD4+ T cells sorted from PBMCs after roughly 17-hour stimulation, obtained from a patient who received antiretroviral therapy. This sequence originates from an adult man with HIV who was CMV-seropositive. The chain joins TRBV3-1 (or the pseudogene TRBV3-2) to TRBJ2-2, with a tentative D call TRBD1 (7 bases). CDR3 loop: CASSQGFRGDGELFF. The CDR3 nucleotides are TGTGCCAGCAGCCAAGGTTTCAGGGGGGACGGGGAGCTGTTTTTT.